This TCR beta chain was identified in a study of blood T cell repertoires in COVID-19. Background on the study: Samples of COVID-19 (acute and convalescent) were obtained from the United States, Italy and Spain. PBMCs, B-cell-depleted T cells, or T cells provided the cDNA or gDNA that made up the material.

Authors' methods: Amplification of reference gene primers provided the estimated nucleated cell counts. Clones were read by immunoSEQ multiplex PCR, and TCRdb kept only the in-frame ones, dropping some. That table supplies the V and J calls and clone size; D and trimming were determined from the DNA. The sample lists roughly 150,000 clones; around 80% were seen once. This CDR3 is 15 amino acids long. J lost 3 bases, V lost 3 bases, and 3 bases had no gene match. CDR1 and CDR2 (germline): KGHDR, SFDVKD. The V and J genes are TRBV24-1 and TRBJ2-4, with 8 bases identical to TRBD1. The source of this sequence is a woman aged 65 to 85 who had recovered from COVID-19. Material for sequencing was peripheral blood. DNA for the CDR3: TGTGCCACCAGTGATCCCGGACAGGGCAAAAACATTCAGTACTTC. It encodes CATSDPGQGKNIQYF.